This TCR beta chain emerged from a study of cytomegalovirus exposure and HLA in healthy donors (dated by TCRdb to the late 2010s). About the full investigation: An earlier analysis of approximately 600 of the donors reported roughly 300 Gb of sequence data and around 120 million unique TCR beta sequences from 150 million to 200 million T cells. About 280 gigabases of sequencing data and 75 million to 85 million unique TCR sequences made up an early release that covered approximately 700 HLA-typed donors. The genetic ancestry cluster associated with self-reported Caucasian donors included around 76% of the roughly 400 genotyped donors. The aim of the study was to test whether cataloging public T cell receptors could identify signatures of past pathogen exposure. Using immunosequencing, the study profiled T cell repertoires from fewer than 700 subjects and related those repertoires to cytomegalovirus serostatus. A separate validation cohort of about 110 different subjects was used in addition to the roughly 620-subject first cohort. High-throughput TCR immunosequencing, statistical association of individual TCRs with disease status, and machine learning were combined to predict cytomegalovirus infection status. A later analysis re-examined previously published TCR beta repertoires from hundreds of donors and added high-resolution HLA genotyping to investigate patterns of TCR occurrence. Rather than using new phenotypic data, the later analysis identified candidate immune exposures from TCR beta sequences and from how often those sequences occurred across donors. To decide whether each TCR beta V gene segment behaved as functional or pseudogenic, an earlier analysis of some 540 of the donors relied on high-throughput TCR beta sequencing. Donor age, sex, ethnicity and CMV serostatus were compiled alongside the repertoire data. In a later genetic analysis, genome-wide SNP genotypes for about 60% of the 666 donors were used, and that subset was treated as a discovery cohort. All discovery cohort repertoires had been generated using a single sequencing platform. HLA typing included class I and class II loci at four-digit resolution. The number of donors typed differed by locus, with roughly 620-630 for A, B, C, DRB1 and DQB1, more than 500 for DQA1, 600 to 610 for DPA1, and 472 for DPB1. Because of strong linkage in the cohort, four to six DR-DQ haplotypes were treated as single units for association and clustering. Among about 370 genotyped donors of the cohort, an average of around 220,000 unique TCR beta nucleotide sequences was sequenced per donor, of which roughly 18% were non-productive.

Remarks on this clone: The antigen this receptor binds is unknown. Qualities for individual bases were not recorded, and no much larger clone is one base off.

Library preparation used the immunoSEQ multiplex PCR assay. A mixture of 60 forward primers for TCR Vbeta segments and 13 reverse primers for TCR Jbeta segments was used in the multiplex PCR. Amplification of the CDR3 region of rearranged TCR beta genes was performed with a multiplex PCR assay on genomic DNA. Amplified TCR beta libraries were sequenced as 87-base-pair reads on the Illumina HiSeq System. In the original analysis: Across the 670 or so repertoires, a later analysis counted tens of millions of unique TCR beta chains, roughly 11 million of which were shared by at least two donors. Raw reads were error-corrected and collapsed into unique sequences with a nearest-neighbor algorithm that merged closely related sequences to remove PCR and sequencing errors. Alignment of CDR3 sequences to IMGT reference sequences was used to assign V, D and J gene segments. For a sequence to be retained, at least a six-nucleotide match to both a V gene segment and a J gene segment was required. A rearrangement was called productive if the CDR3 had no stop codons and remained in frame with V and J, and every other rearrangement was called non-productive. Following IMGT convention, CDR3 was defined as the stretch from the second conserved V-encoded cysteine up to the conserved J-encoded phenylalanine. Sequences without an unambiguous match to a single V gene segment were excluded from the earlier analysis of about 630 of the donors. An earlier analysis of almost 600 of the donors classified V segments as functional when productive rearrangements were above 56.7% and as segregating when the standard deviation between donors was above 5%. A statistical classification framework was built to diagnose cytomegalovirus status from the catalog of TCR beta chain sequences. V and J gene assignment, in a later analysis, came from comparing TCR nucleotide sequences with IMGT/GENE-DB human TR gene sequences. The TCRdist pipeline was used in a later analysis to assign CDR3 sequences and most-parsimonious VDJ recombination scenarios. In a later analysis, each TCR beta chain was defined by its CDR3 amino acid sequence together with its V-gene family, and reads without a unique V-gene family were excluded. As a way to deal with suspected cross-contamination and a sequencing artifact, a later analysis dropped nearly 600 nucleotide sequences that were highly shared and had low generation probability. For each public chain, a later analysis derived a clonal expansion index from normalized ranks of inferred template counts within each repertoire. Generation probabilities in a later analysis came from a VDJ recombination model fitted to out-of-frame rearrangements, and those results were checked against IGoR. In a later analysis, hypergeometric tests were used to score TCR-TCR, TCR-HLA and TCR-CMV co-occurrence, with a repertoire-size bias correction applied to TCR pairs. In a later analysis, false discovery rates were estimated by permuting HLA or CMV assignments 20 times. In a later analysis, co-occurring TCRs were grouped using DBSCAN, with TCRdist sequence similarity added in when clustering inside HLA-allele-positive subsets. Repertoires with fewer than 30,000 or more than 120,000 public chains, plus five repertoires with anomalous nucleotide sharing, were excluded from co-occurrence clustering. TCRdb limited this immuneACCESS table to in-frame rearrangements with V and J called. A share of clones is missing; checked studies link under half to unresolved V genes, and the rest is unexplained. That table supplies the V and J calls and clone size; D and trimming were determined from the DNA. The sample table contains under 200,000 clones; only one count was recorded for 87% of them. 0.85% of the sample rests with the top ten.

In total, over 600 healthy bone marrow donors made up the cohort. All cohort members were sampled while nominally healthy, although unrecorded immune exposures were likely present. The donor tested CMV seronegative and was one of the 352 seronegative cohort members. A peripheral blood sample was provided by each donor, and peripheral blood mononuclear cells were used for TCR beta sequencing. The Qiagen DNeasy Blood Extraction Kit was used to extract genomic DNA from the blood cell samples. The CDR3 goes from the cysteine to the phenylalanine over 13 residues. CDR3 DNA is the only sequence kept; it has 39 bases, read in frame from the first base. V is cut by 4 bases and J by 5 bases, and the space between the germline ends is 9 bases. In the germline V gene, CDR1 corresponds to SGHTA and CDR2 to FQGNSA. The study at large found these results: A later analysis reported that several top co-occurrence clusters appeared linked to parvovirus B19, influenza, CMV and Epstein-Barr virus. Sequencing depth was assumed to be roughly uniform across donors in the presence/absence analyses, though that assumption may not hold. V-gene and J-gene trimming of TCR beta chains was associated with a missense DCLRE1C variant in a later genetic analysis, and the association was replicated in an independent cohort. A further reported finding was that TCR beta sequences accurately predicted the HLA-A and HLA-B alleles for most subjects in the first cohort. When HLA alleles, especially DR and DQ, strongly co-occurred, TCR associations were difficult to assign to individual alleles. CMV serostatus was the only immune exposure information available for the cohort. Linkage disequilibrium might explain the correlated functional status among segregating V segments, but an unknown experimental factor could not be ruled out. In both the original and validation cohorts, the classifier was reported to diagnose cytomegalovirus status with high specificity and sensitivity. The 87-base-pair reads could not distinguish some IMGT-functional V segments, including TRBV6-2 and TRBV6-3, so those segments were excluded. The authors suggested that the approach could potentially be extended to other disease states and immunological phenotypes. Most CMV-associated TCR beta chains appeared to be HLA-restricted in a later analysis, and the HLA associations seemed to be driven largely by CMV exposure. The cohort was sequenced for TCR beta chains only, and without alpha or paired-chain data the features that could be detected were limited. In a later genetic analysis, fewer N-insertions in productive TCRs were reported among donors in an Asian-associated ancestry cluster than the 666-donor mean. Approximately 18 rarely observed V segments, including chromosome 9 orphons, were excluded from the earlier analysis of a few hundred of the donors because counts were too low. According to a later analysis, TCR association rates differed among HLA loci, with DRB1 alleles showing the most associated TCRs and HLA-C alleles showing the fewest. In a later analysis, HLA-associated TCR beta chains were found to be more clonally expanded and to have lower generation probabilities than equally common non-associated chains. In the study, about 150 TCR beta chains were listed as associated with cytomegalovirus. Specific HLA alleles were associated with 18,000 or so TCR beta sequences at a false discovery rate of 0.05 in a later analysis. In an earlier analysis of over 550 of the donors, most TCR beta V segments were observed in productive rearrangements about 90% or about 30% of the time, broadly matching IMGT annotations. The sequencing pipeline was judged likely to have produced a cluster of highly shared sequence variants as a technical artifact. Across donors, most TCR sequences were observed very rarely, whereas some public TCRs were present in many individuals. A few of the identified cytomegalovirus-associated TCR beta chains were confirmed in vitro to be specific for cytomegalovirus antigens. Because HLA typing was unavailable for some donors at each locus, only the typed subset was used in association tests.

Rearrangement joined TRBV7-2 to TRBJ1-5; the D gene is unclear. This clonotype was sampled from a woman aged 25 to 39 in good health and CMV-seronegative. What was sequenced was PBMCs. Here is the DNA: TGTGCCAGCAGCTCCAGGTTGGATCAGCCCCAGCATTTT. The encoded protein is CASSSRLDQPQHF.